The next 17 T cell receptor beta chains were all read from a single sample in a study of control samples from healthy donors and cancer patients. Profiled with immunoSEQ multiplex PCR; TCRdb holds only in-frame clones, not every one. The sample includes about 96,000 clones, approximately 93% seen only once; the top ten take around 8.2%. The source material was blood. Source of these receptors: a man between 18 and 29 years old in good health.

The chain is built from TRBV2 and TRBJ1-3, with TRBD1 matching over 8 bases. V lost 6 bases, J lost 9 bases, and 7 bases stayed unmatched. Germline V gene sequence: CDR1 SNHLY, CDR2 FYNNEI. There are 13 residues in the CDR3. The CDR3 bases are TGTGCCAGCAGAGGACAGGGAGGGGGCACCATATATTTT. Protein: CASRGQGGGTIYF.

V gene TRBV7-2 combines with J gene TRBJ1-2, with D hard to call. Per the germline V gene, CDR1 is SGHTA and CDR2 is FQGNSA. The CDR3 is made up of 16 amino acids. Trimming left V 1 base short and J 7 bases short, with 19 bases between. Here the CDR3 DNA reads TGTGCCAGCAGCTTAGGCATTGGCGGGAAGTGGTCTGGCTACACCTTC. It yields the protein CASSLGIGGKWSGYTF.

CDR3 loop: CASSKTGDYGYTF. In DNA, the CDR3 is TGTGCCAGCAGCAAGACAGGGGACTATGGCTACACCTTC. The genes are TRBV7-2 and TRBJ1-2, with TRBD1 identical over 8 bases. The germline V gene has CDR1 SGHTA and CDR2 FQGNSA. Losses at the gene ends were 5 bases for V and 3 bases for J; bases not matched to a gene: 2. The CDR3 consists of 13 residues. Looking up the rest from reference TRBV7-2 and TRBJ1-2 gives the full variable domain: GAGVSQSPSNKVTEKGKDVELRCDPISGHTALYWYRQSLGQGLEFLIYFQGNSAPDKSGLPSDRFSAERTGGSVSTLTIQRTQQEDSAVYLCASSKTGDYGYTFGSGTRLTVV.

V gene TRBV5-1 combines with J gene TRBJ2-3, with 10 bases lining up with TRBD1. The germline gives CDR1 SGHRS, CDR2 YFSETQ. Trimming took 2 bases from V and 2 from J; bases not matched to a gene: 5. This CDR3 is 16 amino acids long. Here the CDR3 DNA reads TGCGCCAGCAGCTTACTCGGGACAGGGGTCACAGATACGCAGTATTTT. Encoded protein: CASSLLGTGVTDTQYF.

This clone was detected only once. The genes are TRBV15 and TRBJ1-3, with D unresolved. V gave up 0 bases and J gave up 0 bases, with 12 bases separating them. The germline CDR1 and CDR2 sequences are LNHNV and YYDKDF (reference sequence). The CDR3 is 17 amino acids. CDR3 region: CATSREVVAYSGNTIYF. The CDR3 DNA sequence: TGTGCCACCAGCAGAGAGGTGGTCGCCTACTCTGGAAACACCATATATTTT.

The chain uses TRBV12-3 or TRBV12-4 and TRBJ1-2; D uncertain. Trimming took 6 bases from V and 5 from J, leaving 13 bases between them. The CDR3 has 13 amino acids. CDR3 amino acids: CASSPGPGYGYTF. In DNA, the CDR3 is TGTGCCAGCAGCCCCGGCCCAGGTTATGGCTACACCTTC.

V and J are TRBV7-9 and TRBJ1-1, with unresolved D. Germline V gene sequence: CDR1 SEHNR, CDR2 FQNEAQ (reference sequence). V gave up 4 bases and J gave up 0 bases, with 15 bases separating them. The CDR3 is 16 residues long. CDR3 loop: CASSSPLRVLNTEAFF. CDR3 nucleotides: TGTGCCAGCAGCTCGCCTCTCCGGGTATTGAACACTGAAGCTTTCTTT.

The V gene is TRBV18, the J gene TRBJ2-1, with a tentative D call TRBD2 (6 bases). CDR1 KGHSH and CDR2 LQKENI come from the germline V gene. V was trimmed by 6 bases and J by 5 bases, leaving 26 bases between them. This CDR3 region has 18 residues. The CDR3 DNA reads as TGTGCCAGCTCTCACTTTAGCGGCCAACCCTTCGACGACAATGAGCAGTTCTTC. Amino acids: CASSHFSGQPFDDNEQFF.

V is TRBV4-1 and J is TRBJ1-1; tentatively, D is TRBD1 (5 bases). This CDR3 has 16 residues. V was trimmed by 1 base and J by 10 bases, leaving 22 bases between them. Germline lookup yields CDR1 MGHRA and CDR2 YSYEKL. The CDR3 nucleotides read TGCGCCAGCAGCCAAGGAGAGGGGACCTACTACAATGGAGCTTTCTTT. This sequence encodes CASSQGEGTYYNGAFF.

The genes are TRBV7-6 and TRBJ2-5; TRBD2 matches at 9 bases. The CDR3 length is 15 residues. The germline V gene encodes CDR1 SGHVS and CDR2 FNYEAQ. With V trimmed by 4 bases and J by 8 bases, 11 bases remained unmatched. This CDR3 is CASSSPPAGGNTQYF. CDR3 nucleotide sequence: TGTGCCAGCAGCTCCCCCCCAGCGGGGGGCAATACCCAGTACTTC. The full variable domain, its missing parts supplied by reference TRBV7-6 and TRBJ2-5, is GAGVSQSPRYKVTKRGQDVALRCDPISGHVSLYWYRQALGQGPEFLTYFNYEAQQDKSGLPNDRFSAERPEGSISTLTIQRTEQRDSAMYRCASSSPPAGGNTQYFGPGTRLLVL.

The chain links TRBV4-1 to TRBJ2-7; D is unresolved. V lost 1 base to trimming and J lost 2 bases, with 12 bases between them. The germline gives CDR1 MGHRA, CDR2 YSYEKL. The CDR3 consists of 15 residues. This chain's CDR3 is CASSQVFGVTYEQYF. Here the CDR3 DNA reads TGCGCCAGCAGCCAAGTGTTCGGCGTAACCTACGAGCAGTACTTC.

CDR3 bases: TGTGCCAGCAGTGATTGGACAGGGAAGGTGAATGAGCAGTTCTTC. This translates into CASSDWTGKVNEQFF. V usage is TRBV2 and J usage is TRBJ2-1; 8 positions agree with TRBD1. Germline CDR1 and CDR2: SNHLY and FYNNEI. This CDR3 comprises 15 residues. V was clipped by 3 bases and J by 7 bases; unmatched bases: 8.

The chain has TRBV5-1 and TRBJ2-3, with D possibly matching TRBD2 (5 bases). The V gene's germline CDR1 is SGHRS and CDR2 YFSETQ. Deletions cut 1 base from V and 3 bases from J, with 9 bases between. The CDR3 has 14 amino acids. CDR3 residues: CASSLRRDTDTQYF. For the CDR3, the DNA is TGCGCCAGCAGCTTGCGCCGGGATACAGATACGCAGTATTTT.

V usage is TRBV5-6 and J usage is TRBJ2-1; D gene ambiguous. Trimming took 0 bases from V and 3 from J, leaving 4 bases between them. The CDR3 is made up of 13 amino acids. Germline assignment: CDR1 SGHDT and CDR2 YYEEEE. CDR3 in amino acids: CASSLEYYNEQFF. The DNA of the CDR3 is TGTGCCAGCAGCTTGGAGTACTACAATGAGCAGTTCTTC.

This clone was observed a single time. The gene calls are TRBV5-1 and TRBJ1-2, with D unclear. V was clipped by 0 bases and J by 6 bases, with 12 bases between them. The germline V gene has CDR1 SGHRS and CDR2 YFSETQ. The CDR3 has 14 amino acids. As DNA, the CDR3 is TGCGCCAGCAGCTTGGCTGGACTAGGTCATGGCTACACCTTC. The encoded protein is CASSLAGLGHGYTF.

This chain connects TRBV7-9 to TRBJ2-7, with TRBD2 identical over 9 bases. Germline CDR1 and CDR2: SEHNR and FQNEAQ (reference sequence). The ends lost 7 bases at V and 7 bases at J; junction bases unmatched: 14. The CDR3 sequence is 15 residues long. For the CDR3, the DNA is TGTGCCAGCACCCAAGGGGCGGGAGGGCCTGGAGAGCAGTACTTC. Residues: CASTQGAGGPGEQYF. The complete variable domain, with remaining parts taken from reference TRBV7-9 and TRBJ2-7, reads DTGVSQNPRHKITKRGQNVTFRCDPISEHNRLYWYRQTLGQGPEFLTYFQNEAQLEKSRLLSDRFSAERPKGSFSTLEIQRTEQGDSAMYLCASTQGAGGPGEQYFGPGTRLTVT.

The chain joins TRBV6-4 to TRBJ2-1; 15 positions match TRBD2. Germline V gives CDR1 MRHNA, CDR2 SNTAGT. The V and J ends lost 6 bases and 4 bases, in that order; junction bases with no gene match: 4. The CDR3 covers 16 residues. CDR3: CASSGTSGRSYNEQFF. In DNA form, the CDR3 reads TGTGCCAGCAGCGGGACTAGCGGGAGGTCATACAATGAGCAGTTCTTC.